This T cell receptor beta chain was captured by sequencing in a study of response to subunit inactivated influenza vaccine. Using its own MiXCR run on the RT-PCR reads, TCRdb lists one record per CDR3 protein. The sample holds 450,000 to 600,000 distinct CDR3 sequences, approximately 7.8% seen once. Study-level points and caveats: A suggestion made by the authors is that each seasonal influenza vaccination recruits few new T cells.

On this clonotype itself: Its specificity is not known.

The material sequenced was PBMCs from blood, taken about 23 months after vaccination. The sequence was obtained from a man between 50 and 70 years old who received an inactivated influenza vaccine.

In nucleotides, the CDR3 is TGTGCCAGCAGGGTGGGGACTAGCTATTACAATGAGCAGTTCTTC. Translated: CASRVGTSYYNEQFF. The chain recombines TRBV12-3 or TRBV12-4 with TRBJ2-1, with 9 positions matching TRBD2. J lost 4 bases, V lost 6 bases, and 7 bases had no gene match. The CDR3 has 15 residues.